The rows below give T cell receptor beta chains drawn from one sample of a study of chemoradiotherapy in HPV16-positive cancers. The data were produced by immunoSEQ multiplex PCR, yet TCRdb's version contains in-frame clones alone and is incomplete. The sample holds 8,000 or so clones, less than 75% seen once. The sample was collected from a patient who underwent chemoradiotherapy. All receptors derive from a human donor with HPV-associated anogenital cancer. The conserved cysteine and the conserved F or W are not part of the CDR3 here. The order of the fields is V gene, CDR3 protein.

TRBV14,ASSQNPASYNSPLH
TRBV7-3,ASSLGSGTGELF
TRBV6-5,ASRRGQGRGTIY
TRBV19,ASSSTGTNNEQF
TRBV30,AWTSEGLWGDTEAF
TRBV28,ASSFAGTVLNEQF
TRBV5-1,ASSDGLAGTGELF
TRBV29-1,SVYHSMNTEAF
TRBV6-1,ATPSPGKYEQY
TRBV19,ASSITGNHEQY
TRBV7-9,ASLASGAGANVLT
TRBV18,ASSPLGAGALNEKLF
TRBV14,ASSQVQGHEQY
TRBV28,ASSLTIYGYT
TRBV4-1,ASSQTGTGGVYGYT
TRBV5-4,ASSLMGRSAANTGELF
TRBV5-1,ASSDPGQGAGGYT
TRBV7-2,ASSRKGNEQF
TRBV13,ASSRTFDEGGG
TRBV7-2,ASSLTGLGQETQY
TRBV14,ASSRGLGTGELF
TRBV27,ASRGGAPSYNEQF
TRBV28,ASKAEGDRVHGYT
TRBV7-3,ASSSRGSSTDTQY
TRBV4-1,ASSQEKGLGETQY
TRBV14,ASSQAGQFPLDSPLH
TRBV19,ASGNMGGSPCEQY
TRBV5-1,ASSFQGAPLNTEAF
TRBV7-6,ASSPGGVNYGYT
TRBV27,ASSSTIQVFRAYNEQF
TRBV29-1,SVDAAF
TRBV5-8,ASSLTGVPGELF
TRBV4-3,ASSHGQGALPGELF
TRBV27,ASRQGAWGYT
TRBV7-6,ASSSGPNYEQY